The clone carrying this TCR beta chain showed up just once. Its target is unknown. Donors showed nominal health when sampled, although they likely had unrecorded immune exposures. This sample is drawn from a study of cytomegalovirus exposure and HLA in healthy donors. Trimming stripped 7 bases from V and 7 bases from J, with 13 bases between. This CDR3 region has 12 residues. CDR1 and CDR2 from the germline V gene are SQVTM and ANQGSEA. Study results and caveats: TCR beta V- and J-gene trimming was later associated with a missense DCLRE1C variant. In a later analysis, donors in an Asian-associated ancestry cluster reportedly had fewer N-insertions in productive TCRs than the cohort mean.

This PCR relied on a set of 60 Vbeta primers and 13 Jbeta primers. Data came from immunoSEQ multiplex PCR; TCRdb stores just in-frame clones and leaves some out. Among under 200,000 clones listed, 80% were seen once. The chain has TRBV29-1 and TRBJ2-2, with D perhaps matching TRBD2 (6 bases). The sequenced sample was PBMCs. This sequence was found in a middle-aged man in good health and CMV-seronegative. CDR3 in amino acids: CSGGLQFGELFF. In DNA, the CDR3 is TGCAGCGGGGGACTTCAATTCGGGGAGCTGTTTTTT.